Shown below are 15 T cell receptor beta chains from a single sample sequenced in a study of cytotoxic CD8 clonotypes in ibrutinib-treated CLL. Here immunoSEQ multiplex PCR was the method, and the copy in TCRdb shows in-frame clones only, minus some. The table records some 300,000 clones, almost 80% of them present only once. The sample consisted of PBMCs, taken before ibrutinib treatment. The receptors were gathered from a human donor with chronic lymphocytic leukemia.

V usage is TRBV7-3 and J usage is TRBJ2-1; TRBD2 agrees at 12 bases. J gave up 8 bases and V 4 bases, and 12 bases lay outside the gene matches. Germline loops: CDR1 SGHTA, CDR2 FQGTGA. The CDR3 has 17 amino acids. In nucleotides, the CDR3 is TGTGCCAGCAGCTCAAGAGCTAGCGGGAGGGCACGTCATGAGCAGTTCTTC. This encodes CASSSRASGRARHEQFF.

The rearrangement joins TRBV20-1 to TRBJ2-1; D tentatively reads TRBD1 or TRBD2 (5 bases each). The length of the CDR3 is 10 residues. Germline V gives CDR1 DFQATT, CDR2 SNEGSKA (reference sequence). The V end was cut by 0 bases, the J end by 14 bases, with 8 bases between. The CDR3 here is CSARELGEFF. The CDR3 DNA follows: TGCAGTGCTAGAGAACTGGGGGAGTTCTTC.

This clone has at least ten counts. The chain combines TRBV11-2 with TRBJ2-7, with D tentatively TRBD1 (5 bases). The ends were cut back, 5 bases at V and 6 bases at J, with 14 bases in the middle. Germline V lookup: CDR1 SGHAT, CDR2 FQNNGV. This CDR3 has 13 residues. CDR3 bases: TGTGCCAGCAGCAACCAGGGCCCTGGCGAGCAGTACTTC. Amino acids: CASSNQGPGEQYF.

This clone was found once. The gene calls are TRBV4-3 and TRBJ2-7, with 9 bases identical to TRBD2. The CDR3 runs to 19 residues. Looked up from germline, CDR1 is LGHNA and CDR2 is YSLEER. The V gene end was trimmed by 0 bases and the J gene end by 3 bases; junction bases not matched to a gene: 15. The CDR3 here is CASSQELRGLISGGYEQYF. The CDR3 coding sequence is TGCGCCAGCAGCCAAGAGTTGAGGGGGCTTATTAGCGGGGGCTACGAGCAGTACTTC.

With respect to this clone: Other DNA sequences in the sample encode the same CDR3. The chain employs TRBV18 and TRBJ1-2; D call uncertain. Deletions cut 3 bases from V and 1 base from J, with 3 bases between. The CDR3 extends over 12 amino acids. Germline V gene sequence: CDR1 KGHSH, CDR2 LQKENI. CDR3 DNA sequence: TGTGCCAGCTCACCCGATAACTATGGCTACACCTTC. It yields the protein CASSPDNYGYTF.

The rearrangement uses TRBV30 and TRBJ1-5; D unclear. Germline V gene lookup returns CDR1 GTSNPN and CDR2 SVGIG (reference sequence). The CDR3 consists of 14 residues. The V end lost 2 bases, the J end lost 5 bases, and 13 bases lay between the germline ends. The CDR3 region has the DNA TGTGCCTGGAGTCTCGGGCCCCAGGATCAGCCCCAGCATTTT. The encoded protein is CAWSLGPQDQPQHF.

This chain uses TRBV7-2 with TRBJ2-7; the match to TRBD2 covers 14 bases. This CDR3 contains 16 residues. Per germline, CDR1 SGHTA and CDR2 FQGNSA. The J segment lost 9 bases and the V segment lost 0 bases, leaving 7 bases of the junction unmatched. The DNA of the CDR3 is TGTGCCAGCAGCTTAGCTCCGGGACTAGCGGGAGTGTGGCAGTACTTC. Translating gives CASSLAPGLAGVWQYF.

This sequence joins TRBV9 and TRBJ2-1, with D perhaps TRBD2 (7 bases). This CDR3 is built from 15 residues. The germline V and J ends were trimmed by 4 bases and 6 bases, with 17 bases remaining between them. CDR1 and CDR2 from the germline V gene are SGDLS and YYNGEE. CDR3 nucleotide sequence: TGTGCCAGCAGCCCCCGGGGGGCGGGATTCAATGAGCAGTTCTTC. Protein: CASSPRGAGFNEQFF.

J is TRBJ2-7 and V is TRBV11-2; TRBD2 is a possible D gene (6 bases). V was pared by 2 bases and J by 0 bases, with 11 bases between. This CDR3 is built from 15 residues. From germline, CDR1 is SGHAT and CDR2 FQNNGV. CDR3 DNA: TGTGCCAGCAGCTTATCGGGCGGGACCTCCTACGAGCAGTACTTC. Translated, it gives CASSLSGGTSYEQYF.

The CDR3 nucleotides read TGTGCCAGCCTCTCCAGGTGGGAGCCCACAGATACGCAGTATTTT. It encodes CASLSRWEPTDTQYF. The chain employs TRBV27 and TRBJ2-3; the D gene is possibly TRBD2 (5 bases). This CDR3 spans 15 amino acids. CDR1 and CDR2 from the germline V gene are MNHEY and SMNVEV (reference sequence). Trimming took 8 bases from V and 2 from J, leaving 17 bases between them.

In DNA, the CDR3 is TGTGCCAGCAGTCAGCGGGACGATATAGAGACTGAAGCTTTCTTT. The encoded protein is CASSQRDDIETEAFF. The chain employs TRBV27 and TRBJ1-1, with TRBD1 as a possible D gene (5 bases). The CDR3 spans 15 residues. V dropped 5 bases and J dropped 5 bases, with 18 bases sitting between them. Germline CDR1 reads MNHEY; CDR2 reads SMNVEV (reference sequence).

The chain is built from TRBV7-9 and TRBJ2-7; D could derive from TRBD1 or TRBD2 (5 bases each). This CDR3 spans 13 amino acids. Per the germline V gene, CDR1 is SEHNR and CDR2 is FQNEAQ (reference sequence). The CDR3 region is CAHPGPRSDEQYF. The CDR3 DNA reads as TGTGCGCACCCGGGGCCTAGGTCGGACGAGCAGTACTTC.

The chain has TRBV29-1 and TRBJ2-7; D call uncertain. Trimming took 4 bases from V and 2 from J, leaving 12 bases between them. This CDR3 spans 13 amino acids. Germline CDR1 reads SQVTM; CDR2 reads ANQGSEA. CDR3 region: CSVVVSKAYEQYF. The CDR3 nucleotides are TGCAGCGTTGTCGTCAGTAAAGCCTACGAGCAGTACTTC.

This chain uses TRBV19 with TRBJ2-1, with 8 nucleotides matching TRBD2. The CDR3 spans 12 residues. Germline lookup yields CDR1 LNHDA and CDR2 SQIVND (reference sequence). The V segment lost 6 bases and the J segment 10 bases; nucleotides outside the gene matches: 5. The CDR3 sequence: CASRKAGDEQFF. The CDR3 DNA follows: TGTGCCAGTAGGAAAGCGGGAGACGAGCAGTTCTTC.

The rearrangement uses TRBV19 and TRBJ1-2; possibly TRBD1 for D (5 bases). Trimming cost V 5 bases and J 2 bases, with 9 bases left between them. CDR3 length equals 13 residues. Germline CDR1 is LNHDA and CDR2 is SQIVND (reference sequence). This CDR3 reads CASSGAGNYGYTF. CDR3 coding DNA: TGTGCCAGTAGTGGGGCCGGGAACTATGGCTACACCTTC.